Listed below are T cell receptor beta chains from one sample, sequenced in a study of graft-versus-host responses after intestinal transplantation. Antigens of these TCRs are unknown. Clones were sequenced by immunoSEQ multiplex PCR, and TCRdb holds only the in-frame ones, with some missing. The sample lists about 120,000 clones, approximately 92% occurring once. Sequenced here: unstimulated CD4+ T cells sorted from spleen or lymph node cells, sampled before transplant. These receptors came from a human donor who was the organ donor for an intestinal transplant. Each CDR3 is given with its conserved first and last residue. A D gene is named only where the DNA matches it firmly. A row's size may be missing; if present it is once, few, many or a size class.

J gene | clone size | D gene | V gene | CDR3 protein | CDR3 DNA
TRBJ2-3 | . | . | TRBV4-3 | CASSQGRVGRTLSTDTQYF | TGCGCCAGCAGCCAAGGTCGGGTCGGGCGGACCCTCAGCACAGATACGCAGTATTTT
TRBJ1-2 | . | . | TRBV6-6 | CASSYDLLYGYTF | TGTGCCAGCAGTTACGATTTGCTTTATGGCTACACCTTC
TRBJ1-1 | . | . | TRBV7-7 | CASSLGENTEAFF | TGTGCTAGCAGCTTAGGAGAGAACACTGAAGCTTTCTTT
TRBJ2-5 | . | . | TRBV7-2 | CASSLTVQETQYF | TGTGCCAGCAGCTTGACCGTGCAAGAGACCCAGTACTTC
TRBJ1-2 | . | . | TRBV5-6 | CASSLGSVFYGYTF | TGTGCCAGCAGCTTAGGCAGTGTATTCTATGGCTACACCTTC
TRBJ2-5 | . | TRBD2 | TRBV6-5 | CASSSHRLTSGGTQYF | TGTGCCAGCAGTTCCCACCGCTTGACTAGCGGGGGGACCCAGTACTTC
TRBJ2-6 | . | . | TRBV30 | CAWRPRATGANVLTF | TGTGCCTGGCGTCCCCGGGCCACTGGGGCCAACGTCCTGACTTTC
TRBJ2-3 | . | TRBD2 | TRBV28 | CASSEAGVGTDTQYF | TGTGCCAGCAGTGAAGCGGGAGTTGGCACAGATACGCAGTATTTT
TRBJ1-3 | few | . | TRBV10-3 | CAISESLGYGNTIYF | TGTGCCATCAGTGAGTCGTTGGGGTACGGAAACACCATATATTTT
TRBJ2-2 | . | . | TRBV25-1 | CASSQAGLAGELFF | TGTGCCAGCAGTCAGGCAGGCCTTGCCGGGGAGCTGTTTTTT
TRBJ1-2 | once | TRBD1 | TRBV6-1 | CASIPTGEGGYTF | TGTGCCAGCATCCCGACAGGGGAGGGTGGCTACACCTTC
TRBJ2-2 | . | . | TRBV2 | CASSERSGELFF | TGTGCCAGCAGTGAACGGAGCGGGGAGCTGTTTTTT
TRBJ2-5 | . | . | TRBV5-6 | CASSFAGSPGTQYF | TGTGCCAGCAGCTTTGCGGGGAGCCCGGGGACCCAGTACTTC
TRBJ1-3 | few | TRBD1 | TRBV6-6 | CASSYTQGSTIYF | TGTGCCAGCAGTTACACACAGGGGAGCACCATATATTTT
TRBJ2-3 | . | . | TRBV28 | CASRPWAGGTDTQYF | TGTGCCAGCAGACCTTGGGCAGGGGGGACAGATACGCAGTATTTT
TRBJ2-1 | . | . | TRBV6-1 | CASSEDPSSYNEQFF | TGTGCCAGCAGTGAGGACCCCTCCTCCTACAATGAGCAGTTCTTC
TRBJ1-2 | . | TRBD1 | TRBV30 | CAWGDRGNYGYTF | TGTGCCTGGGGGGACAGGGGGAACTATGGCTACACCTTC
TRBJ2-7 | once | . | TRBV6-1 | CASSETNEQYF | TGTGCCAGCAGTGAAACCAACGAGCAGTACTTC
TRBJ2-2 | once | TRBD1 | TRBV2 | CASQKGQVDTGELFF | TGTGCCAGCCAAAAGGGACAGGTGGACACCGGGGAGCTGTTTTTT
TRBJ2-3 | . | TRBD1 | TRBV27 | CASSLSAGTGKDTQYF | TGTGCCAGCAGTTTATCGGCCGGGACAGGGAAAGATACGCAGTATTTT
TRBJ2-3 | . | . | TRBV4-2 | CASSQERGPTDTQYF | TGTGCCAGCAGCCAAGAAAGGGGCCCGACAGATACGCAGTATTTT
TRBJ1-1 | . | TRBD1 | TRBV15 | CATSRQGGNTEAFF | TGTGCCACCAGCAGGCAGGGGGGGAACACTGAAGCTTTCTTT
TRBJ1-5 | . | . | TRBV9 | CASSVVVGQNNSNQPQHF | TGTGCCAGCAGCGTAGTGGTGGGGCAGAATAATAGCAATCAGCCCCAGCATTTT
TRBJ2-3 | . | TRBD2 | TRBV4-2 | CASSRGAGTSGSGIDTQYF | TGTGCCAGCAGCAGAGGAGCCGGGACTAGCGGGAGCGGGATAGATACGCAGTATTTT
TRBJ2-7 | . | . | TRBV4-3 | CASSQDRQLPSYEQYF | TGCGCCAGCAGCCAAGACCGGCAGCTTCCCTCCTACGAGCAGTACTTC
TRBJ2-3 | once | TRBD2 | TRBV7-9 | CASSHGLAGADTQYF | TGTGCCAGCAGCCACGGGCTAGCGGGAGCAGATACGCAGTATTTT
TRBJ2-5 | . | . | TRBV5-1 | CATGRTGSSVAETQYF | TGCGCCACCGGGAGGACAGGGTCTAGCGTCGCCGAGACCCAGTACTTC
TRBJ1-2 | . | TRBD1 | TRBV6-6 | CASSYSQGAAYTF | TGTGCCAGCAGTTACTCACAGGGGGCGGCCTACACCTTC
TRBJ2-7 | . | . | TRBV6-1 | CASSATWDIAEQYF | TGTGCCAGCAGTGCGACATGGGACATTGCCGAGCAGTACTTC
TRBJ2-5 | . | . | TRBV10-3 | CAISDPDGAQETQYF | TGTGCCATCAGTGACCCGGACGGCGCCCAAGAGACCCAGTACTTC
TRBJ1-1 | . | . | TRBV19 | CASRTGRADTEAFF | TGTGCCAGTAGGACCGGCAGGGCTGACACTGAAGCTTTCTTT
TRBJ2-7 | . | TRBD1 | TRBV2 | CASSVEDRGLSEQYF | TGTGCCAGCAGTGTTGAAGACAGGGGGCTTAGCGAGCAGTACTTC
TRBJ2-5 | . | . | TRBV11-2 | CASSQLGTDQETQYF | TGTGCCAGCAGCCAGCTTGGCACAGATCAAGAGACCCAGTACTTC
TRBJ1-1 | . | . | TRBV5-1 | CASSLALGPSEAFF | TGCGCCAGCAGCTTGGCCCTGGGCCCGTCTGAAGCTTTCTTT
TRBJ2-1 | once | . | TRBV7-2 | CASSLGRAYNEQFF | TGTGCCAGCAGCTTAGGGAGGGCCTACAATGAGCAGTTCTTC
TRBJ2-1 | . | TRBD1 | TRBV7-9 | CASSAGGEQFF | TGTGCCAGCAGCGCAGGGGGTGAGCAGTTCTTC
TRBJ2-5 | . | . | TRBV28 | CASSPLLAKNQETQYF | TGTGCCAGCAGTCCTCTCCTAGCGAAAAACCAAGAGACCCAGTACTTC